A selection of T cell receptor beta chains follows, all from one sample in a study of blood T cells in healthy people across ages. TCRdb redid the calling of the 5' RACE reads with MiXCR, one entry per CDR3 protein. The sample includes around 1,900,000 distinct CDR3 sequences, about two fifths seen only once; the top ten take more than 20%. Sequenced input: blood. These receptors originate from a human donor in good health. Each CDR3 is given with its conserved first and last residue.

v_gene: TRBV7-3
j_gene: TRBJ1-2
CDR3aa: CASSLGGPGLTGYTF

v_gene: TRBV5-5
j_gene: TRBJ2-3
CDR3aa: CASSLAPQGPTDAQYF

v_gene: TRBV12-3/TRBV12-4
j_gene: TRBJ2-5
CDR3aa: CAGSFSGTPETQYF

v_gene: TRBV7-2
j_gene: TRBJ1-2
CDR3aa: CASSPTGGGSGGYTF

v_gene: TRBV7-8
j_gene: TRBJ2-5
CDR3aa: CASSLEYEIAEETQYF

v_gene: TRBV5-6
j_gene: -
CDR3aa: CASSLSGRAYHEQYF

v_gene: TRBV12-3/TRBV12-4
j_gene: TRBJ2-5
CDR3aa: CASSTGDSQETQYF

v_gene: TRBV12-3/TRBV12-4
j_gene: TRBJ1-2
CDR3aa: CASSSGQGDYTF

v_gene: TRBV20-1
j_gene: TRBJ2-1
CDR3aa: CSAQRLAGGDNEQFF

v_gene: TRBV5-1
j_gene: TRBJ1-1
CDR3aa: CASSQGNGDTEAFF

v_gene: TRBV7-8
j_gene: TRBJ2-5
CDR3aa: CASSKPTSAGETQYF

v_gene: TRBV2
j_gene: TRBJ1-1
CDR3aa: CASSLQRQGNTEAFF

v_gene: TRBV6-1
j_gene: TRBJ2-1
CDR3aa: CASSRRTGAPGKDEQFF

v_gene: TRBV2
j_gene: TRBJ2-2
CDR3aa: CASTQTPTGELFF

v_gene: TRBV6-6
j_gene: TRBJ2-7
CDR3aa: CASSRPLTGDYEQYF

v_gene: TRBV6-1
j_gene: TRBJ2-3
CDR3aa: CASSAGTGDTDTQYF

v_gene: TRBV19
j_gene: TRBJ1-2
CDR3aa: CASTRDRGGPYYGYTF

v_gene: TRBV10-3
j_gene: TRBJ2-1
CDR3aa: CAITVGTSGNEQFF

v_gene: TRBV11-1
j_gene: TRBJ2-1
CDR3aa: CASSLGHSNEQFF

v_gene: TRBV20-1
j_gene: TRBJ2-1
CDR3aa: CSGQLSGGYGEQFF

v_gene: TRBV27
j_gene: TRBJ1-2
CDR3aa: CASKELEVAVIVGYTF

v_gene: TRBV3-1
j_gene: TRBJ1-5
CDR3aa: CASSQVPRDQPQHF

v_gene: TRBV7-2
j_gene: TRBJ2-1
CDR3aa: CASSYPGQKYNEQFF

v_gene: TRBV7-9
j_gene: TRBJ2-3
CDR3aa: CASSGLVGPTDTQYF

v_gene: TRBV20-1
j_gene: TRBJ2-5
CDR3aa: CSAGTGAQETQYF

v_gene: TRBV19
j_gene: TRBJ2-7
CDR3aa: CASTGVGQGALAVYEQYF

v_gene: TRBV5-1
j_gene: TRBJ2-7
CDR3aa: CASSLEGQAYEQYF

v_gene: TRBV27
j_gene: TRBJ2-1
CDR3aa: CASSPVGGGAGNEQFF

v_gene: TRBV29-1
j_gene: TRBJ2-1
CDR3aa: CSVRGAYNEQFF

v_gene: TRBV7-2
j_gene: TRBJ1-5
CDR3aa: CASSLVWVAGGPESNQPQHF

v_gene: TRBV7-9
j_gene: TRBJ2-1
CDR3aa: CASSPRTSLNEQFF

v_gene: TRBV12-3/TRBV12-4
j_gene: TRBJ2-2
CDR3aa: CASSWIAGGTGELFF

v_gene: TRBV14
j_gene: -
CDR3aa: CASGQQQGSEQYF

v_gene: TRBV19
j_gene: TRBJ2-1
CDR3aa: CASSISGGAGDNEQFF

v_gene: TRBV5-1
j_gene: TRBJ1-6
CDR3aa: CASRVSRDESPLHF

v_gene: TRBV6-2/TRBV6-3
j_gene: TRBJ2-5
CDR3aa: CACSSGVQETQYF

v_gene: TRBV5-1
j_gene: TRBJ2-5
CDR3aa: CASSWDSEETQYF

v_gene: TRBV20-1
j_gene: TRBJ2-7
CDR3aa: CSARDKIYEQYF

v_gene: TRBV20-1
j_gene: TRBJ2-3
CDR3aa: CSARVVGLPSTDTRYF

v_gene: TRBV7-9
j_gene: TRBJ1-1
CDR3aa: CASSLIGANTEAFF

v_gene: TRBV29-1
j_gene: TRBJ2-7
CDR3aa: CSVEGGTPNTYEQYF